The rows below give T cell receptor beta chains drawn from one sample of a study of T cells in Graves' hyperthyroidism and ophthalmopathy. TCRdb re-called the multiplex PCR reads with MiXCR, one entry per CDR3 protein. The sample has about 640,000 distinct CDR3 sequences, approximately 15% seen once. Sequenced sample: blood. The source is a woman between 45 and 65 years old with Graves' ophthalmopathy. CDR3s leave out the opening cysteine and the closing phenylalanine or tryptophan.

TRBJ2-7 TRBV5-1 ASSEPGRTYEQY
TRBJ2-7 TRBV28 ASSLYSGLAISEQY
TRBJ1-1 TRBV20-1 SASRGTEAF
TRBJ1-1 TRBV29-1 SVEVAMNTEAF
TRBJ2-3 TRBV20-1 SASPLAGADTQY
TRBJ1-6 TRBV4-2 ASSQLQDSPLH
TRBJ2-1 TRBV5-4 ASSSGAGVNGEQF
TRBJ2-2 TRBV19 ASSVGRVPGELF
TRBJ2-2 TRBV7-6 ASSLDFGGANTGELF
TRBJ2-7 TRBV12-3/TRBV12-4 ASSFIGPSYEQY
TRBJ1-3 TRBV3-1 ASSLQGSRNTIY
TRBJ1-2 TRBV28 ASSSTGFYGYT
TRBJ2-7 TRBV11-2 ASSTITGSYEQY
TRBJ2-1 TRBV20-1 SALAGGKNEQF
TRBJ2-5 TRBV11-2 ASSPRTGAIQETQY
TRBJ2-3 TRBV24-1 ATSDRKAGISTDTQY
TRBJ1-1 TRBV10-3 AISEFLGRNTEAF
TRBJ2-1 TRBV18 ASSPPLEAHEQF
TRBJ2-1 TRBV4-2 ASSQEWVGAGNEQF
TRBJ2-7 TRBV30 ACEGPNEQY
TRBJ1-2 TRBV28 ASSLNGVAPDYGYT
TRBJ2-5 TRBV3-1 ASSQGLPSGTQY
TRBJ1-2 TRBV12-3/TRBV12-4 ASRMIGGGWGYT
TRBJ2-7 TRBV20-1 SASPPTPSYEQY
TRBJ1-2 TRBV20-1 SARSLTGTSNYGYT
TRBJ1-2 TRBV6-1 ASRGRGYGYT
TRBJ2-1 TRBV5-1 ASSDPDRTYNEQF
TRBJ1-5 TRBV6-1 ASSEAGSNQPQH
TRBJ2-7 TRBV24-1 ATSDARGLPYEQY
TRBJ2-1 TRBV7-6 ASSFGPSGYNEQF
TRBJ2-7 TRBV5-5 ASSLDPRSYEQY
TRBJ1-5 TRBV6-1 ASSESGSNQPQH
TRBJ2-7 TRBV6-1 ASSEIPIGFLAYEQY
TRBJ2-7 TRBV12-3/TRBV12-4 ASSLSGLVYEQY
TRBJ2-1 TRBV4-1 ASSLRTFSSSYNEQF
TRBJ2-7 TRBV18 ASSPMGDEQY
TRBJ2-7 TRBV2 ASRDRASYEQY
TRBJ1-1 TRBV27 ASSRGDEAF
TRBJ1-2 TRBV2 ASSEKGFSDGYT
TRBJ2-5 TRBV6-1 ASSELAVLWY
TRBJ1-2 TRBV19 ASSRRGQDRLSGYT
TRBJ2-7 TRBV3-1 ASGHRGRSWEQY
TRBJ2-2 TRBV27 ASSLGGITTGELF
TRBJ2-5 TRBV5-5 ASSLSGLEETQY
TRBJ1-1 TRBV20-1 SARDGWESEAF
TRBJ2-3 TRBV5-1 ASSLDGSSDTQY
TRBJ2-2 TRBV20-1 SAPGLAGHTGELF
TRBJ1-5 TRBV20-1 SAVGPSDQPQH
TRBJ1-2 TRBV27 ASSGRGLSGSGYT
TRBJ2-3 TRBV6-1 AKGLAGGVGDTQY
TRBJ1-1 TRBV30 AWGDPDTEAF
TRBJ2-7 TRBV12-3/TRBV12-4 ASSFLSGLLDKAGVSHEQY
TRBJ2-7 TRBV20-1 SASSTGTPDEQY
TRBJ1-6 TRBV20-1 SASGEGLSSPLH
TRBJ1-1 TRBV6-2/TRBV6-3 ASKSVNTEAF
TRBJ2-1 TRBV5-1 ASSWGVLGNNEQF